The clone carrying this T cell receptor beta chain occurred many times. These data originate in a study of CD8 T cells in ankylosing spondylitis. The V gene lost 6 bases and the J gene lost 2 bases, with 13 bases spanning the gap. Germline lookup yields CDR1 DFQATT and CDR2 SNEGSKA (reference sequence). The CDR3 is made up of 13 amino acids. TCRdb redid the calling of the 5' RACE reads with MiXCR, one entry per CDR3 protein. The sample shows around 130,000 distinct CDR3 sequences, around 7% of them seen only once. The specimen was blood, either unsorted or a sorted T cell fraction (not recorded which). V is TRBV20-1 and J is TRBJ2-5; D perhaps matches TRBD2 (7 bases). The origin of this receptor is a male donor with ankylosing spondylitis or in good health (not recorded which). The CDR3 here is CSAEGEGQETQYF. DNA for the CDR3: TGCAGTGCCGAGGGGGAGGGTCAAGAGACCCAGTACTTC.